This T cell receptor (beta chain) comes out of a study of shared clonotypes between healthy human individuals. Background on the study: Used for every donor were three CD4 naive, three CD4 memory, two CD8 naive and one CD8 memory plate.

All donors were Caucasian adults living in Nashville, Tennessee. Over several immunoSEQ plates, each subset's genomic DNA was distributed in even portions. Profiling relied on immunoSEQ multiplex PCR, and the TCRdb table lists in-frame clones only, not all of them. The sample lists more than 400,000 clones; roughly 95% were seen once. The CDR3 has 15 residues. Germline CDR1 is LNHDA and CDR2 is SQIVND (reference sequence). V dropped 5 bases and J dropped 6; count of bases not matched to a gene: 10. The rearrangement joins TRBV19 to TRBJ2-7; 10 nucleotides agree with TRBD1. Specimen: naive CD4+ T cells sorted from blood. As for subset: CD45RA+ positively selected. The clonotype was recovered from a young woman in good health. The CDR3 DNA reads TGTGCCAGTAGTTCAAAAGGGACAGGGGTAAGCGAGCAGTACTTC. Its translation is CASSSKGTGVSEQYF. The variable domain in full, with the rest retrieved from reference TRBV19 and TRBJ2-7, is DGGITQSPKYLFRKEGQNVTLSCEQNLNHDAMYWYRQDPGQGLRLIYYSQIVNDFQKGDIAEGYSVSREKKESFPLTVTSAQKNPTAFYLCASSSKGTGVSEQYFGPGTRLTVT.